The 17 T cell receptor beta chains listed next were all sequenced from one sample in a study of OX40 agonist ivuxolimab in advanced cancers. The data were produced by immunoSEQ multiplex PCR, yet TCRdb's version contains in-frame clones alone and is incomplete. The sample contains 70,000 to 100,000 clones, about nine tenths of which appear only once. Source: CD4+ or CD8+ T cells sorted from blood, taken in a trial of the OX40 agonist ivuxolimab. These receptors all stem from an adult with an advanced solid tumor such as melanoma, head and neck, liver or kidney cancer.

This rearrangement joins TRBV6-1 to TRBJ2-3; 8 bases map to TRBD2. The CDR3 runs to 13 residues. Germline loops: CDR1 MNHNS, CDR2 SASEGT. J gave up 7 bases and V 2 bases, and 2 bases lay outside the gene matches. The CDR3 coding sequence is TGTGCCAGCAGTGAACGGGAGGGTTATACGCAGTATTTT. Its protein product is CASSEREGYTQYF.

The genes are TRBV15 and TRBJ2-1; TRBD2 aligns across 14 bases. Germline V CDR1 and CDR2: LNHNV, YYDKDF (reference sequence). With V trimmed by 1 base and J by 7 bases, 6 bases remained unmatched. The CDR3 is 17 residues long. CDR3: CATSRGGLAGVENEQFF. The DNA of the CDR3 is TGTGCCACCAGCAGAGGGGGACTAGCGGGAGTTGAGAATGAGCAGTTCTTC.

The chain recombines TRBV7-9 with TRBJ1-1; D remains ambiguous. CDR1 is SEHNR and CDR2 is FQNEAQ in the germline V gene (reference sequence). Trimming left V 7 bases short and J 3 bases short, with 12 bases between. The CDR3 totals 13 residues. CDR3 loop: CASTELGDTEAFF. Written as DNA, the CDR3 is TGTGCCAGCACCGAGCTTGGGGACACTGAAGCTTTCTTT.

This sequence joins TRBV4-1 and TRBJ2-5; D may be TRBD2 (6 bases). This CDR3 comprises 14 residues. With 2 bases removed from V and 2 bases from J, the gap between germline ends came to 9 bases. From germline, CDR1 is MGHRA and CDR2 YSYEKL. CDR3 sequence: CASSQSSVQETQYF. CDR3 coding DNA: TGCGCCAGCAGCCAATCTAGCGTTCAAGAGACCCAGTACTTC.

This clone came up once. The J gene is TRBJ1-1, the V gene TRBV6-1, with TRBD1 as a possible D gene (5 bases). Trimming stripped 5 bases from V and 5 bases from J, with 18 bases between. This CDR3 spans 15 amino acids. The germline gives CDR1 MNHNS, CDR2 SASEGT. The CDR3 reads CASSRIRDGTTEAFF. CDR3 nucleotides: TGTGCCAGCAGTCGTATCCGGGACGGTACGACTGAAGCTTTCTTT.

The chain links TRBV7-8 to TRBJ2-1; the match to TRBD1 covers 7 bases. The CDR3 covers 14 residues. In germline, CDR1 is SGHVS, CDR2 FQNEAQ. The V segment lost 6 bases and the J segment 5 bases; nucleotides outside the gene matches: 7. The CDR3 loop reads CASSYDRENNEQFF. The CDR3 coding sequence is TGTGCCAGCAGTTATGACAGGGAAAACAATGAGCAGTTCTTC.

The chain couples TRBV6-6 to TRBJ1-5; 11 bases line up with TRBD1. The CDR3 extends over 16 amino acids. V shed 6 bases, J shed 5 bases, and the junction held 9 bases outside the gene matches. Germline V gene data show CDR1 as MNHNY and CDR2 as SVGAGI (reference sequence). Written as DNA, the CDR3 is TGTGCCAGCAGCCCTCCCGGGACAGGGGGTGATCAGCCCCAGCATTTT. This translates into CASSPPGTGGDQPQHF.

The chain employs TRBV18 and TRBJ2-2, with TRBD2 as a possible D gene (6 bases). Germline V gene data show CDR1 as KGHSH and CDR2 as LQKENI. The CDR3 loop spans 16 amino acids. V was shortened by 3 bases and J by 3 bases, with 14 bases between the two germline ends. This CDR3 reads CASSPTSGPDTGELFF. For the CDR3, the DNA is TGTGCCAGCTCACCTACCAGCGGGCCCGACACCGGGGAGCTGTTTTTT.

V usage is TRBV9 and J usage is TRBJ1-1; 7 bases fit TRBD1. V lost 2 bases and J lost 2; bases outside the gene matches: 3. The CDR3 covers 14 residues. In germline, CDR1 is SGDLS, CDR2 YYNGEE. Here the CDR3 DNA reads TGTGCCAGCAGCGTCGGACAGGTCAACACTGAAGCTTTCTTT. It codes for CASSVGQVNTEAFF.

The rearrangement joins TRBV6-4 to TRBJ2-3; 7 bases are a match to TRBD2. CDR1 is MRHNA, CDR2 SNTAGT, per germline. V trimming: 2 bases; J trimming: 1 base; junction bases outside the gene matches: 3. CDR3 size: 15 residues. CDR3 sequence (DNA): TGTGCCAGCAGTGACGGGCTAGCGGGCACAGATACGCAGTATTTT. Its translation: CASSDGLAGTDTQYF.

J is TRBJ2-3 and V is TRBV15; a possible D gene is TRBD2 (5 bases). This CDR3 is 14 amino acids long. Looked up from germline, CDR1 is LNHNV and CDR2 is YYDKDF (reference sequence). With 0 bases removed from V and 3 bases from J, the gap between germline ends came to 7 bases. This chain's CDR3 is CATSRDPGTDTQYF. CDR3 bases: TGTGCCACCAGCAGAGATCCGGGGACAGATACGCAGTATTTT.

The chain combines TRBV2 with TRBJ1-1, with TRBD1 matching 7 bases. The J segment lost 5 bases and the V segment lost 1 base, leaving 7 bases of the junction unmatched. The CDR3 runs to 15 residues. CDR1 is SNHLY, CDR2 FYNNEI, per germline. The CDR3 region is CASSEGAQGGTEAFF. CDR3 coding DNA: TGTGCCAGCAGTGAAGGGGCCCAGGGGGGAACTGAAGCTTTCTTT.

This clone appeared many times. The chain employs TRBV19 and TRBJ1-2, with 12 bases that match TRBD1. Germline assignment: CDR1 LNHDA and CDR2 SQIVND (reference sequence). This CDR3 contains 17 residues. J lost 8 bases, V lost 2 bases, and 12 bases had no gene match. The CDR3 nucleotides are TGTGCCAGTAGTATAAGTTTCCCGGGACAGGGGGCGAAAGGCTACACCTTC. Encoded protein: CASSISFPGQGAKGYTF.

This chain joins TRBV7-3 and TRBJ1-1, with TRBD1 matching 10 bases. Germline CDR1 SGHTA, CDR2 FQGTGA. This CDR3 comprises 16 residues. Germline trimming cut 5 bases from V and 6 bases from J; bases unmatched to any gene: 12. The CDR3 loop is CASSRRRDRGLSEAFF. In nucleotides, the CDR3 is TGTGCCAGCAGCCGAAGAAGGGACAGGGGACTTTCTGAAGCTTTCTTT.

The chain joins TRBV5-8 to TRBJ1-6; 10 bases line up with TRBD1. V shed 4 bases, J shed 9 bases, and the junction held 7 bases outside the gene matches. This CDR3 is built from 15 residues. The germline CDR1 and CDR2 sequences are SGHTS and YDEGEE. In nucleotides, the CDR3 is TGTGCCAGCAGCCGACAGGGGGCGAAGGGTTCACCCCTCCACTTT. This translates into CASSRQGAKGSPLHF.

The V call is TRBV5-1, the J call TRBJ2-6, with D unclear. Germline assignment: CDR1 SGHRS and CDR2 YFSETQ. V lost 4 bases and J lost 0, with 17 bases in between. This CDR3 is built from 18 residues. CDR3 region: CASSPPVWGGSGANVLTF. The DNA for the CDR3 is TGCGCCAGCAGCCCGCCGGTTTGGGGTGGCTCTGGGGCCAACGTCCTGACTTTC.

The chain is built from TRBV9 and TRBJ2-3; the D is unclear. Trimming removed 0 bases from V and 2 bases from J, with 10 bases in between. The germline gives CDR1 SGDLS, CDR2 YYNGEE. The CDR3 loop spans 15 amino acids. The CDR3 sequence is CASSVVSDNTDTQYF. CDR3 DNA sequence: TGTGCCAGCAGCGTAGTCTCGGATAACACAGATACGCAGTATTTT.